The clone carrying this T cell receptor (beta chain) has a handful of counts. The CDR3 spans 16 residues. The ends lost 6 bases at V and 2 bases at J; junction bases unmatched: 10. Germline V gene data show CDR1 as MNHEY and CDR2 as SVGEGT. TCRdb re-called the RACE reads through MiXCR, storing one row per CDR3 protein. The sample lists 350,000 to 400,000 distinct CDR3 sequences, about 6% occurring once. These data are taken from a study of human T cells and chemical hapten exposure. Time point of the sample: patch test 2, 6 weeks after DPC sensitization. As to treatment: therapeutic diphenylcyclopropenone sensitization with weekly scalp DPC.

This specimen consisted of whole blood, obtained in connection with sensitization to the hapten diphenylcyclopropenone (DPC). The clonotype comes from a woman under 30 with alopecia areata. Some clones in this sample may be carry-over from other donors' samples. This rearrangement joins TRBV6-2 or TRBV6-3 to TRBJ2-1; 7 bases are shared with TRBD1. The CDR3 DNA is TGTGCCAGCAGCAGGACAGGAGCCTCCCCCTACAATGAGCAGTTCTTC. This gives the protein CASSRTGASPYNEQFF.